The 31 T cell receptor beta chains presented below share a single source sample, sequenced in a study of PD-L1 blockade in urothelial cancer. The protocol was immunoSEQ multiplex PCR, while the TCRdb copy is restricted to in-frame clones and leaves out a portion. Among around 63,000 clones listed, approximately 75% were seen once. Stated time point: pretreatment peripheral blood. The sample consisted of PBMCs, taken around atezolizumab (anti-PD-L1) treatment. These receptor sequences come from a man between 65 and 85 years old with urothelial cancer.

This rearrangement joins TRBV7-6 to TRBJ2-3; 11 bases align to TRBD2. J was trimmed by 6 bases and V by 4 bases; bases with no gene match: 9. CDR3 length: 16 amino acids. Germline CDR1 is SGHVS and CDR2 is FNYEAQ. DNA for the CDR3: TGTGCCAGCAGCTCCCCGGGACTAGCGGAAGCGGATACGCAGTATTTT. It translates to CASSSPGLAEADTQYF.

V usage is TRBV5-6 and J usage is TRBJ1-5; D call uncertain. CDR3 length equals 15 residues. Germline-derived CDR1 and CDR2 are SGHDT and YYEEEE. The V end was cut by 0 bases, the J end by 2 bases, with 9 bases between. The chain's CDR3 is CASSLGGFGNQPQHF. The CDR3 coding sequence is TGTGCCAGCAGCTTGGGCGGGTTTGGCAATCAGCCCCAGCATTTT. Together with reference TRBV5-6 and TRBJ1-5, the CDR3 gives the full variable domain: DAGVTQSPTHLIKTRGQQVTLRCSPKSGHDTVSWYQQALGQGPQFIFQYYEEEERQRGNFPDRFSGHQFPNYSSELNVNALLLGDSALYLCASSLGGFGNQPQHFGDGTRLSIL.

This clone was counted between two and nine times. The CDR3 is CASIHLRGSHEAFF. CDR3 DNA: TGTGCCAGCATCCATCTCCGGGGGTCGCACGAAGCTTTCTTT. The chain carries TRBV28 and TRBJ1-1; TRBD1 might be the D (5 bases). Germline-derived CDR1 and CDR2 are MDHEN and SYDVKM. There are 14 residues in the CDR3. V gave up 7 bases and J gave up 8 bases, with 20 bases separating them.

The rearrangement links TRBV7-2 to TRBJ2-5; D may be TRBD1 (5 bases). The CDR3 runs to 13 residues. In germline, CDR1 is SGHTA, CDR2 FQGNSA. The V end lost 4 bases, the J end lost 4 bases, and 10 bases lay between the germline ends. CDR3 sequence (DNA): TGTGCCAGCAGCTCTAGGGGCGGAGAGACCCAGTACTTC. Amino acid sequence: CASSSRGGETQYF.

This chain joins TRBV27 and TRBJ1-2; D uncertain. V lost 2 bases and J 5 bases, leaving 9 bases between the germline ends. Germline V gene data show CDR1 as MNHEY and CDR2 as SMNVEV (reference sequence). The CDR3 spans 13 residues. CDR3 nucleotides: TGTGCCAGCAGTTTAAGCCCAGCGTATGGCTACACCTTC. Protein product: CASSLSPAYGYTF.

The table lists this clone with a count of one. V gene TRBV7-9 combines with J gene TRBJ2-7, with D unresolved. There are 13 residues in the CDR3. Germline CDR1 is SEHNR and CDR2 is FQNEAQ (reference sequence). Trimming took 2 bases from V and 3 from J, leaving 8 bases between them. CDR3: CASSLRPGYEQYF. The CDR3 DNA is TGTGCCAGCAGCTTACGCCCAGGCTACGAGCAGTACTTC.

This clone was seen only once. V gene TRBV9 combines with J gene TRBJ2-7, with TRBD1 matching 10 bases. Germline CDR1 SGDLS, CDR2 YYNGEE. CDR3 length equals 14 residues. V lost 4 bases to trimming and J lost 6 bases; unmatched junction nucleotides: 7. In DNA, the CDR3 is TGTGCCAGCAGCAGACGGGACAGGGGAGGCGAGCAGTACTTC. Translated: CASSRRDRGGEQYF.

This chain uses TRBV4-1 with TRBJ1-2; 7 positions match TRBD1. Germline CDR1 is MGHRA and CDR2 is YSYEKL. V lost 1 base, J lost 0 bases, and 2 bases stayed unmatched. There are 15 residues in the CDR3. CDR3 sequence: CASSQGQGANYGYTF. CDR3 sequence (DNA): TGCGCCAGCAGCCAAGGGCAGGGGGCTAACTATGGCTACACCTTC.

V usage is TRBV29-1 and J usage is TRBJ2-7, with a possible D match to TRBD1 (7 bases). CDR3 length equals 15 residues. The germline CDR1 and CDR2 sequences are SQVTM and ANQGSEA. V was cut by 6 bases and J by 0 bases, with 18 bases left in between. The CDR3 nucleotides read TGCAGCGTCCGAGTTAACAGGGGACTCTCCTACGAGCAGTACTTC. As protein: CSVRVNRGLSYEQYF.

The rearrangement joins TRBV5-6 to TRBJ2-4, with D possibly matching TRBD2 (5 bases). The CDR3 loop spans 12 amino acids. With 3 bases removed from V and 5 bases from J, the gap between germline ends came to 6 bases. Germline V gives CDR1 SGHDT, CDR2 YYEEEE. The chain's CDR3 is CASSWGENIQYF. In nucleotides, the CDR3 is TGTGCCAGCAGCTGGGGAGAAAACATTCAGTACTTC.

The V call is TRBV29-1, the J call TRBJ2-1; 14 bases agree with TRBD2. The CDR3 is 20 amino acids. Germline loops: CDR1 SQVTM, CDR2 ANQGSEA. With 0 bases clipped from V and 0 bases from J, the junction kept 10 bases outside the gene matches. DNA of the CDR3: TGCAGCGTTGAAGATCTCCCCCGACTAGCGGGAGGGTCCTCCTACAATGAGCAGTTCTTC. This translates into CSVEDLPRLAGGSSYNEQFF.

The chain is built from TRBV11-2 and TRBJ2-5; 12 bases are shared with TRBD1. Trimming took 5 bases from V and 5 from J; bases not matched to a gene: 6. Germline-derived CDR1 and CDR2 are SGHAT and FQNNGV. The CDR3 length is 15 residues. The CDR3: CASSPWDRGRETQYF. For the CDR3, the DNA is TGTGCCAGCAGCCCGTGGGACAGGGGGCGGGAGACCCAGTACTTC.

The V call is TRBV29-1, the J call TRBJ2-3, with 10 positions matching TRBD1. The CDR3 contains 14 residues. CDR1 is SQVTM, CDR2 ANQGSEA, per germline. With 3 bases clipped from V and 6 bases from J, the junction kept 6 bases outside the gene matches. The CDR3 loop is CSVEGGQGTDTQYF. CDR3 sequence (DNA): TGCAGCGTTGAGGGGGGACAGGGGACGGATACGCAGTATTTT.

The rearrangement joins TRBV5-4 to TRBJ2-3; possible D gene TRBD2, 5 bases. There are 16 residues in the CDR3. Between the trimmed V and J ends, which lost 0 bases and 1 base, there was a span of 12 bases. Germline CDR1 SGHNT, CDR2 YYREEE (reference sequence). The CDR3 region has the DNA TGTGCCAGCAGCTTGGGATTTGGAGGCGGCACAGATACGCAGTATTTT. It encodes CASSLGFGGGTDTQYF.

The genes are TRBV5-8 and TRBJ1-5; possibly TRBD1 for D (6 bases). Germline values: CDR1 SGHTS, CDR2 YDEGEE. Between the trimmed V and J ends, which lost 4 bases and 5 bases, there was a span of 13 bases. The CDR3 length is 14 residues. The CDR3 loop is CASSPEGGDQPQHF. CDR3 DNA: TGTGCCAGCAGCCCGGAGGGGGGGGATCAGCCCCAGCATTTT.

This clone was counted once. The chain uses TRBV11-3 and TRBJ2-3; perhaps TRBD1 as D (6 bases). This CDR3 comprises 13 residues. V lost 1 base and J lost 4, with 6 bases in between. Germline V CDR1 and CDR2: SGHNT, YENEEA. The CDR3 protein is CASSLAGADTQYF. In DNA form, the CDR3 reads TGTGCCAGCAGCTTAGCAGGGGCAGATACGCAGTATTTT.

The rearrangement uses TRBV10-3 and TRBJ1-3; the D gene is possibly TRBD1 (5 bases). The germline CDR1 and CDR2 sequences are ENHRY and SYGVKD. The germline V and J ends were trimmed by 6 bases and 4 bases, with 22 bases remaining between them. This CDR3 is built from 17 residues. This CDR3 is CAISSYGTFTGGNTIYF. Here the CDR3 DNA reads TGTGCCATCAGCAGCTACGGAACTTTCACAGGAGGAAACACCATATATTTT.

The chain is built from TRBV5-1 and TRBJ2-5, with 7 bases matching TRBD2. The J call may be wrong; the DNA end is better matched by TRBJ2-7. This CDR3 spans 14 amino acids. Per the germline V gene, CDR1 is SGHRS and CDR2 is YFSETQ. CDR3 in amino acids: CASSLETSIYEQYF. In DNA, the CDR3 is TGCGCCAGCAGCTTGGAGACTAGCATCTACGAGCAGTACTTC.

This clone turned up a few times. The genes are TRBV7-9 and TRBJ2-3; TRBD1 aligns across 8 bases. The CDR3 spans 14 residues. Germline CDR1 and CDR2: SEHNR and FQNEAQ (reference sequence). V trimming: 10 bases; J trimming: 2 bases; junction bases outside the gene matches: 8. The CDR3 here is CATVDRANTDTQYF. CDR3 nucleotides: TGTGCCACCGTGGACAGGGCAAACACAGATACGCAGTATTTT.

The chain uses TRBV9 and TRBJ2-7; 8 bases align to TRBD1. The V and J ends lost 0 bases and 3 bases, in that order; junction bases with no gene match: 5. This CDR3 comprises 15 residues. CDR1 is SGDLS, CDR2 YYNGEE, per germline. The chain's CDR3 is CASSVGATGVYEQYF. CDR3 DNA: TGTGCCAGCAGCGTAGGCGCGACAGGGGTCTACGAGCAGTACTTC.

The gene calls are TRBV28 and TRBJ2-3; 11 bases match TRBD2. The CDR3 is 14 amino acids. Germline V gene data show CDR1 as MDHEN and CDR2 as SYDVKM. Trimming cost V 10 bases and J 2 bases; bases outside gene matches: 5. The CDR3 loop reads CATYSGRATDTQYF. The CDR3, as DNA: TGTGCCACCTATAGCGGGAGGGCCACAGATACGCAGTATTTT.

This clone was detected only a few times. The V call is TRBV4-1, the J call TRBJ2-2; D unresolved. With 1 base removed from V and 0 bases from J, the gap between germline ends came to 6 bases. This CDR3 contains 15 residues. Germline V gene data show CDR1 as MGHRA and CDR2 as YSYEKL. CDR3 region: CASSQGVSNTGELFF. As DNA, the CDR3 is TGCGCCAGCAGCCAAGGTGTATCGAACACCGGGGAGCTGTTTTTT.

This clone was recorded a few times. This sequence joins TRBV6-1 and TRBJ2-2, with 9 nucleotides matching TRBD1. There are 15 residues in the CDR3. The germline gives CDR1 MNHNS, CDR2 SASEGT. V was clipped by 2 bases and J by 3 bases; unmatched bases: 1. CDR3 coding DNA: TGTGCCAGCAGTGAAAGGACAGGGGACACCGGGGAGCTGTTTTTT. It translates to CASSERTGDTGELFF.

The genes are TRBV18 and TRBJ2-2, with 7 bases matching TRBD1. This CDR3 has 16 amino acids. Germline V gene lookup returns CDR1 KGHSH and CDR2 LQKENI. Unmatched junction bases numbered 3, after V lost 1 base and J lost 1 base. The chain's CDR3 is CASSPRSGGNTGELFF. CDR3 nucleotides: TGTGCCAGCTCACCACGTTCAGGGGGGAACACCGGGGAGCTGTTTTTT. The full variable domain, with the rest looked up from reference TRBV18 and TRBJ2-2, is NAGVMQNPRHLVRRRGQEARLRCSPMKGHSHVYWYRQLPEEGLKFMVYLQKENIIDESGMPKERFSAEFPKEGPSILRIQQVVRGDSAAYFCASSPRSGGNTGELFFGEGSRLTVL.

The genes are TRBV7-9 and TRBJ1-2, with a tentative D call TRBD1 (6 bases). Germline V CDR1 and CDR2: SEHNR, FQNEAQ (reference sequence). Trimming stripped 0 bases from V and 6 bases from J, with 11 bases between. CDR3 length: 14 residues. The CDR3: CASSLASQGHGYTF. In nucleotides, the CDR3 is TGTGCCAGCAGCTTAGCCAGCCAGGGGCATGGCTACACCTTC.

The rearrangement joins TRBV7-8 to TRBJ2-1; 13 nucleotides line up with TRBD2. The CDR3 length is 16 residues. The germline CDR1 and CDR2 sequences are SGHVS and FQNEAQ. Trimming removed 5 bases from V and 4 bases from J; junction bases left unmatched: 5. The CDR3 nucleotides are TGTGCCAGCAGCCCGGGGGGACTAGCGGGATACAATGAGCAGTTCTTC. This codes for CASSPGGLAGYNEQFF.

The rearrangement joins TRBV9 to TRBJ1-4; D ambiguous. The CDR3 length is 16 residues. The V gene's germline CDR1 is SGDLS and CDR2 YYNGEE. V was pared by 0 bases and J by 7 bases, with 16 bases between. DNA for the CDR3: TGTGCCAGCAGCGTAGGCGGTGCTACACGGGGTGAAAAACTGTTTTTT. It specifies CASSVGGATRGEKLFF. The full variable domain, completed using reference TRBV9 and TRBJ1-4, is DSGVTQTPKHLITATGQRVTLRCSPRSGDLSVYWYQQSLDQGLQFLIQYYNGEERAKGNILERFSAQQFPDLHSELNLSSLELGDSALYFCASSVGGATRGEKLFFGSGTQLSVL.

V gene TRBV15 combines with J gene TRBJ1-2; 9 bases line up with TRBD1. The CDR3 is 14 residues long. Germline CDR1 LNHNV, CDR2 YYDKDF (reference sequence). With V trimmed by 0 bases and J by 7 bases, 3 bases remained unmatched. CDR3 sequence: CATSRDGGQGGYTF. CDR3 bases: TGTGCCACCAGCAGAGATGGGGGACAGGGTGGCTACACCTTC.

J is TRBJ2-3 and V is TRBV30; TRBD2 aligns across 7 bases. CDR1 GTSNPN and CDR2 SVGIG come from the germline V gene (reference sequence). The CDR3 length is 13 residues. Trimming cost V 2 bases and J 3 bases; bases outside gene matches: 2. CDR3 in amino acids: CAWSSGGTDTQYF. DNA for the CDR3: TGTGCCTGGAGTTCGGGAGGTACAGATACGCAGTATTTT.

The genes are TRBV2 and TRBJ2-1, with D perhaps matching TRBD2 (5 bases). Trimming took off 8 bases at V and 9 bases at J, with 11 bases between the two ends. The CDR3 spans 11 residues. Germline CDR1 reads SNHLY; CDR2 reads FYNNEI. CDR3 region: CASLKTIEQFF. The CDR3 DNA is TGTGCCAGCTTGAAGACTATTGAGCAGTTCTTC.

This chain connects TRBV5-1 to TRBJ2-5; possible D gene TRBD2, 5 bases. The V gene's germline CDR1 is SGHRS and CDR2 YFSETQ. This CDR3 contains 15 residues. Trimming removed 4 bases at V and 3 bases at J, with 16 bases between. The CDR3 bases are TGCGCCAGCAGCCCGGCTGGGTCGAGGGAAGAGACCCAGTACTTC. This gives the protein CASSPAGSREETQYF.